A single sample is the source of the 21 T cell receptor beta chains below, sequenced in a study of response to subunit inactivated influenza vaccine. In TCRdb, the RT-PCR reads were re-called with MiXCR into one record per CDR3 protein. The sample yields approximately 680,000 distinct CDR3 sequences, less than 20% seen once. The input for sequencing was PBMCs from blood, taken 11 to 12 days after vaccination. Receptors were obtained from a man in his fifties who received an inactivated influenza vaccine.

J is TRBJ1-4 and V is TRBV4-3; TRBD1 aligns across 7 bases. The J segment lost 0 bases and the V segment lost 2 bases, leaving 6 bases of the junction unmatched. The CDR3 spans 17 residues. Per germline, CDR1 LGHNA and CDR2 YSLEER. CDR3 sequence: CASSQPQGEATNEKLFF. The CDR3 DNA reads TGCGCCAGCAGCCAACCTCAGGGGGAAGCAACTAATGAAAAACTGTTTTTT.

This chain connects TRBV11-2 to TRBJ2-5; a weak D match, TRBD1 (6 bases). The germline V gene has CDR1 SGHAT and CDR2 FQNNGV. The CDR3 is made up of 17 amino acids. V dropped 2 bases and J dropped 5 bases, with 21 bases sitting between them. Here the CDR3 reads CASSLRAGAVLGETQYF. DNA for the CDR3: TGTGCCAGCAGCTTACGGGCAGGGGCGGTATTAGGGGAGACCCAGTACTTC.

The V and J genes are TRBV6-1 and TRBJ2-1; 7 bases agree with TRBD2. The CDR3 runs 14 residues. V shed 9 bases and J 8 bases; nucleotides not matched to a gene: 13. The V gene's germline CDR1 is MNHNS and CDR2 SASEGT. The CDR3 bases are TGTGCCAGTGGGGAGGGATCCCTTAGGGATGAGCAGTTCTTC. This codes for CASGEGSLRDEQFF.

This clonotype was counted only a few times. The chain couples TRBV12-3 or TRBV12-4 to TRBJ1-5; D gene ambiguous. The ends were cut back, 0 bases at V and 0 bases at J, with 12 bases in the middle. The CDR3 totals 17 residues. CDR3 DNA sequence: TGTGCCAGCAGTTTAGCGGCCCCGCAGGTTAGCAATCAGCCCCAGCATTTT. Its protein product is CASSLAAPQVSNQPQHF.

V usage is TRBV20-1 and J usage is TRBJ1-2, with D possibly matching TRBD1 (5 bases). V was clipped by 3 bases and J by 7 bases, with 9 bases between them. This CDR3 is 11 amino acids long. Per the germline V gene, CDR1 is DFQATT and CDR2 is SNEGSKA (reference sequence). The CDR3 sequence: CSARKGAGYTF. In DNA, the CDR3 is TGCAGTGCTAGGAAAGGGGCTGGCTACACCTTC.

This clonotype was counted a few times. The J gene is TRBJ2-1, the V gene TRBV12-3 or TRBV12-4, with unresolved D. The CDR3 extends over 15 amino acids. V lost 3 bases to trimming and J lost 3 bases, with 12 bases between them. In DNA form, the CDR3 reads TGTGCCAGCAGTTTCCAGTCTCCAGGCTACAATGAGCAGTTCTTC. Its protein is CASSFQSPGYNEQFF.

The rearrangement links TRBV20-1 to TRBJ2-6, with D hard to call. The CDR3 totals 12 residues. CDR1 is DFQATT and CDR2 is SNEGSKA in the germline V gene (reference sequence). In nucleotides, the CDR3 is TGCAGGCCCCTCTCTGGGGCCAACGTCCTGACTTTC. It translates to CRPLSGANVLTF.

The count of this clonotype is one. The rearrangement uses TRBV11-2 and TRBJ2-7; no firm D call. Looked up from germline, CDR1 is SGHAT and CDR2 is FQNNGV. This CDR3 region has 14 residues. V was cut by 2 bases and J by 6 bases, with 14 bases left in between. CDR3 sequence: CASSLKENSIEQYF. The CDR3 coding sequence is TGTGCCAGCAGCTTAAAGGAAAACTCTATCGAGCAGTACTTC.

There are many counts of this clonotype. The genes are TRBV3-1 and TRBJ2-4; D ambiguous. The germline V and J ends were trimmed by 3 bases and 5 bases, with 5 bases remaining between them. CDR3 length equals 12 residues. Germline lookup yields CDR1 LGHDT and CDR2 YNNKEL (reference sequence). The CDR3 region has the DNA TGTGCCAGCAGCCACCTTCAAAACATTCAGTACTTC. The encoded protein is CASSHLQNIQYF.

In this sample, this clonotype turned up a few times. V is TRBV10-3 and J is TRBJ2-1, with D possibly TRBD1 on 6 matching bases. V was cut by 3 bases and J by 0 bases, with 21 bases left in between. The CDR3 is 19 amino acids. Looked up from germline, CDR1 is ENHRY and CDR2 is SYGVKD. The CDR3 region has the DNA TGTGCCATCAGTGACCCTTTCCGACAGGCCCGAAGCTCCTACAATGAGCAGTTCTTC. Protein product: CAISDPFRQARSSYNEQFF.

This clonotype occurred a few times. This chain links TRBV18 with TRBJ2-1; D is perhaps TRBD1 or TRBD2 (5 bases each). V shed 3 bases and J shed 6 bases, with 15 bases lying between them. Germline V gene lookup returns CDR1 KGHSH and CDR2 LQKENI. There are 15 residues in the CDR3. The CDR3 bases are TGTGCCAGCTCACCCTTCGGGAAGGGGTTCAATGAGCAGTTCTTC. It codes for CASSPFGKGFNEQFF.

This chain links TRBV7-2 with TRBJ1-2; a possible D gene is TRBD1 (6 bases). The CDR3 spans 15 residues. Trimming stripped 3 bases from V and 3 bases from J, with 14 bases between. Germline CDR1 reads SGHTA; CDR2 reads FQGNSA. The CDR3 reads CASSLGLGGYYGYTF. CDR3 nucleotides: TGTGCCAGCAGCTTGGGCTTGGGGGGCTACTATGGCTACACCTTC.

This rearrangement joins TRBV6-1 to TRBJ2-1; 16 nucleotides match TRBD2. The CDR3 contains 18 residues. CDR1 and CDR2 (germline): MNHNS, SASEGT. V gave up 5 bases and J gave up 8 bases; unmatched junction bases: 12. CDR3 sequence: CASSRTGLAGGPYHEQFF. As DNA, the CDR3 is TGTGCCAGCAGTCGTACGGGACTAGCGGGAGGGCCGTACCATGAGCAGTTCTTC.

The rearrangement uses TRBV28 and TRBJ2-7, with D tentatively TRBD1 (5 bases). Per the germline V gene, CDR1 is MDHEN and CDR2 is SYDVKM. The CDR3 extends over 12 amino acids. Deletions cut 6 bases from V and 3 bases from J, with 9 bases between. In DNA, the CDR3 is TGTGCCAGCAGGAACAGGTACTACGAGCAGTACTTC. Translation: CASRNRYYEQYF. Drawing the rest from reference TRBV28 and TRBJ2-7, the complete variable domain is DVKVTQSSRYLVKRTGEKVFLECVQDMDHENMFWYRQDPGLGLRLIYFSYDVKMKEKGDIPEGYSVSREKKERFSLILESASTNQTSMYLCASRNRYYEQYFGPGTRLTVT.

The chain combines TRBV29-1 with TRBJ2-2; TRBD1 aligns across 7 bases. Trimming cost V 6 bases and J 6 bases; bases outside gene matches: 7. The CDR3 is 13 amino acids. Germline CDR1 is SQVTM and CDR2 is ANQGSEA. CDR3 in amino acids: CSVRQGSAGELFF. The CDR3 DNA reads TGCAGCGTCCGACAGGGCTCCGCCGGGGAGCTGTTTTTT.

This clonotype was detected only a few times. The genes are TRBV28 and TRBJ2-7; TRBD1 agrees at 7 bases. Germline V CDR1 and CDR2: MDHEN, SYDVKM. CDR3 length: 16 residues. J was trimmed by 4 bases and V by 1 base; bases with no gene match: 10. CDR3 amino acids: CASSLSLQTGSYEQYF. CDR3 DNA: TGTGCCAGCAGTTTATCATTGCAGACAGGGAGTTACGAGCAGTACTTC.

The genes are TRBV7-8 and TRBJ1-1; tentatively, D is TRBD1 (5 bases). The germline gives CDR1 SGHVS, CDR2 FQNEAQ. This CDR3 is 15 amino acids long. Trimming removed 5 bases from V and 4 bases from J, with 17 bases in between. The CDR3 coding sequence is TGTGCCAGCAGCACCGTTCGGAGGCAGGGCACTGAAGCTTTCTTT. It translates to CASSTVRRQGTEAFF. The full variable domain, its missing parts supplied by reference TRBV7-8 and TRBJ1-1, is GAGVSQSPRYKVAKRGQDVALRCDPISGHVSLFWYQQALGQGPEFLTYFQNEAQLDKSGLPSDRFFAERPEGSVSTLKIQRTQQEDSAVYLCASSTVRRQGTEAFFGQGTRLTVV.

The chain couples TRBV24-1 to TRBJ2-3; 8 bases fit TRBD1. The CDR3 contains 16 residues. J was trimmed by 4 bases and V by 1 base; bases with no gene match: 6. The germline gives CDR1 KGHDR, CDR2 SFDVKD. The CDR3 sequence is CATSDFGQGRADTQYF. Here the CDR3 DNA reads TGTGCCACCAGTGATTTCGGACAGGGACGCGCAGATACGCAGTATTTT.

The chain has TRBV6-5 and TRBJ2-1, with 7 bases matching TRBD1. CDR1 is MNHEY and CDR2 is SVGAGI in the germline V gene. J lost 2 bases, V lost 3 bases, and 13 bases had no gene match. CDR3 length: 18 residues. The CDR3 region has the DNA TGTGCCAGCAGTTATCGCAGGGGGTATTTAGGGACCTACAATGAGCAGTTCTTC. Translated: CASSYRRGYLGTYNEQFF.

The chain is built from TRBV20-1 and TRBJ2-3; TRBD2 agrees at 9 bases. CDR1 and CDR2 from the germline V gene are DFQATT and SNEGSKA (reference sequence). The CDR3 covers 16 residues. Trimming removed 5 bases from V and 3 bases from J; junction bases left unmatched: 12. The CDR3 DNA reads TGCAGTGCTCAGGTGGCTAGCGGGGTCCAGACAGATACGCAGTATTTT. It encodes CSAQVASGVQTDTQYF.

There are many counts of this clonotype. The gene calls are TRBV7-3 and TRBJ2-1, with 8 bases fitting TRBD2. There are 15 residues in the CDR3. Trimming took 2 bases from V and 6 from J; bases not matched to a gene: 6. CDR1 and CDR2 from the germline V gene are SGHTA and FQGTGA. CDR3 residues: CASSLLGLVTNEQFF. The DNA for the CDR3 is TGTGCCAGCAGCTTATTGGGACTAGTGACCAATGAGCAGTTCTTC.